The TCR beta chain under discussion was sequenced for a study of T cell responses to AZD1222 COVID-19 vaccine. Data came from immunoSEQ multiplex PCR; TCRdb stores just in-frame clones and leaves some out. The sample has 55,000 to 65,000 clones, 60% to 85% seen once; the top ten hold under 4.5%. Losses at the gene ends were 4 bases for V and 7 bases for J; bases not matched to a gene: 8. The CDR3 spans 16 residues. From germline, CDR1 is MNHEY and CDR2 SVGAGI. The clonotype comes from an adult who received the AZD1222 COVID-19 vaccine. The chain carries TRBV6-5 and TRBJ1-6; 9 bases are a match to TRBD1. Material: peripheral blood, obtained 28 days after the second AZD1222 dose. For the CDR3, the DNA is TGTGCCAGCAGTTCTCGCTCCGGGACAGGGAATTCACCCCTCCACTTT. It yields the protein CASSSRSGTGNSPLHF.